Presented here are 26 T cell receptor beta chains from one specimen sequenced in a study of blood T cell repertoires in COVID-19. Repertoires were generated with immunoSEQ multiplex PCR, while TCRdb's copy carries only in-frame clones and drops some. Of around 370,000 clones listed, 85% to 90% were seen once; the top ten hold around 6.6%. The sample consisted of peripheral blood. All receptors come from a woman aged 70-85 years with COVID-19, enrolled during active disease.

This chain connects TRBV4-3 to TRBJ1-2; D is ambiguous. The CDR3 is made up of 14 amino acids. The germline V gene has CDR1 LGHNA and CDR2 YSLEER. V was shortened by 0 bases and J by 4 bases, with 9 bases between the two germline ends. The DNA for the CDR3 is TGCGCCAGCAGCCAAGATCTCAGTCCCTATGGCTACACCTTC. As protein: CASSQDLSPYGYTF.

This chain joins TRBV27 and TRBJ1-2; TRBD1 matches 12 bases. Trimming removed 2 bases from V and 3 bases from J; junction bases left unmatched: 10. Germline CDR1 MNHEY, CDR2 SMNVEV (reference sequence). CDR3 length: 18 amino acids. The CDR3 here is CASSLTPGQGARDYGYTF. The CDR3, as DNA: TGTGCCAGCAGTTTAACTCCGGGACAGGGGGCGCGTGACTATGGCTACACCTTC.

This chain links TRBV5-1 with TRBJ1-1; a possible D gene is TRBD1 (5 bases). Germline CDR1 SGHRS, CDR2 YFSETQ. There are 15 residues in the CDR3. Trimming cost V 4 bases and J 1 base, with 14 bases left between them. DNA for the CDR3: TGCGCCAGCAGCGTGGAGGGTACAGGGAACACTGAAGCTTTCTTT. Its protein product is CASSVEGTGNTEAFF.

The DNA for the CDR3 is TGTGCCAGCACCCCCGGTACAGGGGGGAACACCGGGGAGCTGTTTTTT. Translated: CASTPGTGGNTGELFF. V usage is TRBV7-9 and J usage is TRBJ2-2; 8 nucleotides line up with TRBD1. Germline V gene lookup returns CDR1 SEHNR and CDR2 FQNEAQ (reference sequence). The V segment lost 7 bases and the J segment 1 base; nucleotides outside the gene matches: 8. The CDR3 runs 16 residues.

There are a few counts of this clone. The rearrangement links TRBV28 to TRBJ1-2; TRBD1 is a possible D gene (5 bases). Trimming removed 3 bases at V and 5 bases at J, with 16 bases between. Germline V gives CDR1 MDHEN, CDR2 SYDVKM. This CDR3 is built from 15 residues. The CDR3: CASSLNPQGRYGYTF. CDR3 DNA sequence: TGTGCCAGCAGTTTGAACCCCCAGGGAAGATATGGCTACACCTTC.

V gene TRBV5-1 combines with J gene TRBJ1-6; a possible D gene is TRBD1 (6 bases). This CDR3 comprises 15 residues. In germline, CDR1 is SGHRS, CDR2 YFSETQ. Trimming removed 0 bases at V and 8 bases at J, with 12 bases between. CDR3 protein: CASSLVGAGDSPLHF. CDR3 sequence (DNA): TGCGCCAGCAGCTTGGTGGGGGCGGGCGATTCACCCCTCCACTTT.

The CDR3 region has the DNA TGTGCCAGCAGCTTACTGACCCTGGACAGGGCGAACACTGAAGCTTTCTTT. As protein: CASSLLTLDRANTEAFF. This chain connects TRBV13 to TRBJ1-1; 8 bases map to TRBD1. This CDR3 comprises 17 residues. J was trimmed by 1 base and V by 2 bases; bases with no gene match: 9. The germline CDR1 and CDR2 sequences are PRHDT and FYEKMQ (reference sequence).

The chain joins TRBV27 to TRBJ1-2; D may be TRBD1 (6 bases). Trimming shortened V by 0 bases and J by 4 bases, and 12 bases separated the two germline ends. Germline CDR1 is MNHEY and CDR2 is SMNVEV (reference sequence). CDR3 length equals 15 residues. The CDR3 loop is CASSLSWGLSYGYTF. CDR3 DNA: TGTGCCAGCAGTTTATCATGGGGGCTGAGCTATGGCTACACCTTC.

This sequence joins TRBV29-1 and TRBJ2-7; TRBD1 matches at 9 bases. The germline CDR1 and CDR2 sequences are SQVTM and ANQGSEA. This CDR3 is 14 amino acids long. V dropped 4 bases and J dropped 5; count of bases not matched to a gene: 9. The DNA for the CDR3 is TGCAGCGTTGTCCTGGGACAGGGAGTGAACGAGCAGTACTTC. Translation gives CSVVLGQGVNEQYF.

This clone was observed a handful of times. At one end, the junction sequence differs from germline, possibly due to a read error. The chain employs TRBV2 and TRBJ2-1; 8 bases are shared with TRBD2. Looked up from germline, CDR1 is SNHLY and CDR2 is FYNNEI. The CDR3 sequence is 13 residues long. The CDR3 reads CASSEASGGAGIF. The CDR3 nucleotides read TGTGCCAGCAGTGAAGCGTCCGGGGGGGCCGGGATCTTC.

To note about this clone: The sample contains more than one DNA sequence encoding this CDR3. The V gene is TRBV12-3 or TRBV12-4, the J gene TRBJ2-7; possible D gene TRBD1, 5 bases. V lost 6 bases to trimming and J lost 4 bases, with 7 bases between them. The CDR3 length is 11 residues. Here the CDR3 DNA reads TGTGCCAGCAGCCCAGGGTACGAGCAGTACTTC. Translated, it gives CASSPGYEQYF.

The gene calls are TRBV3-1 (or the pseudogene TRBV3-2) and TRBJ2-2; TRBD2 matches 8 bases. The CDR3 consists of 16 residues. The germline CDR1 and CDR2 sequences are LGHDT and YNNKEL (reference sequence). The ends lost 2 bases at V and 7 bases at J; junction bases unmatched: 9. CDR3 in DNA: TGTGCCAGCAGCCAACAGTCGGGGGGGGCCGACGGGGAGCTGTTTTTT. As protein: CASSQQSGGADGELFF.

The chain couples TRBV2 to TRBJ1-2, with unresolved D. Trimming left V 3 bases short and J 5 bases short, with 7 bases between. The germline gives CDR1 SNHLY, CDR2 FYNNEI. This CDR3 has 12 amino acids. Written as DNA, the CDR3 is TGTGCCAGCAGTGATTATCTTTATGGCTACACCTTC. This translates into CASSDYLYGYTF.

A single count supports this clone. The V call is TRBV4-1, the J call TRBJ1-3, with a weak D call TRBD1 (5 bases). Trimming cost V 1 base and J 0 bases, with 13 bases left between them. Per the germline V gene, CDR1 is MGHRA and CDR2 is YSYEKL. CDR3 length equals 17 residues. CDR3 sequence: CASSQGRGGGSGNTIYF. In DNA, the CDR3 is TGCGCCAGCAGCCAAGGGAGGGGCGGGGGCTCTGGAAACACCATATATTTT.

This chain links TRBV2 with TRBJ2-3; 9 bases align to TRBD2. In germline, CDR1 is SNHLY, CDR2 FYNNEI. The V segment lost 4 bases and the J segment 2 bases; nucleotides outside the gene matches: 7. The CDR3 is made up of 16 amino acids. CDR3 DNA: TGTGCCAGCAGTGGTGAGCGGGGGGTCCTCACAGATACGCAGTATTTT. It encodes CASSGERGVLTDTQYF. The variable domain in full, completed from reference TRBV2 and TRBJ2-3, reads EPEVTQTPSHQVTQMGQEVILRCVPISNHLYFYWYRQILGQKVEFLVSFYNNEISEKSEIFDDQFSVERPDGSNFTLKIRSTKLEDSAMYFCASSGERGVLTDTQYFGPGTRLTVL.

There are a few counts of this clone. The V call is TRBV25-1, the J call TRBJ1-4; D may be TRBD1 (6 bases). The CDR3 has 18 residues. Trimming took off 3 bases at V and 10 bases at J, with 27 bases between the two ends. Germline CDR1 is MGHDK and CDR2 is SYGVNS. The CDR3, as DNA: TGTGCCAGCAGTGACTCTGTTCCAGGACAGTTGGGAGTGGGAAAACTGTTTTTT. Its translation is CASSDSVPGQLGVGKLFF. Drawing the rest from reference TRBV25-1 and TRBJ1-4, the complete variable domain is EADIYQTPRYLVIGTGKKITLECSQTMGHDKMYWYQQDPGMELHLIHYSYGVNSTEKGDLSSESTVSRIRTEHFPLTLESARPSHTSQYLCASSDSVPGQLGVGKLFFGSGTQLSVL.

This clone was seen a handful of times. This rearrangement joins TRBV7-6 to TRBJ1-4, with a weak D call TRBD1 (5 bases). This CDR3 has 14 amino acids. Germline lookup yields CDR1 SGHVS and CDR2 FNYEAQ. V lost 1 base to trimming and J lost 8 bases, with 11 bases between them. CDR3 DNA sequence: TGTGCCAGCAGCTTAGGTCAGGGAGGAGAAAAACTGTTTTTT. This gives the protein CASSLGQGGEKLFF.

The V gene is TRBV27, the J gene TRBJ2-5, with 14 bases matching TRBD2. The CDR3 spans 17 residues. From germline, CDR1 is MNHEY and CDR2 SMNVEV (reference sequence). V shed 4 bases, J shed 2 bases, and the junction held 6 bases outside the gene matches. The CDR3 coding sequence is TGTGCCAGCAGTTACGTGGGACTAGCGGGGGTACAAGAGACCCAGTACTTC. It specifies CASSYVGLAGVQETQYF.

This CDR3 reads CASSLGPQGTEAFF. CDR3 DNA: TGTGCCAGCAGTCTTGGGCCCCAGGGCACTGAAGCTTTCTTT. The V call is TRBV5-5, the J call TRBJ1-1, with D possibly being TRBD1 (5 bases). Germline loops: CDR1 SGHKS, CDR2 YYEKEE (reference sequence). The CDR3 length is 14 residues. V lost 5 bases to trimming and J lost 4 bases, with 15 bases between them. Drawing the rest from reference TRBV5-5 and TRBJ1-1, the complete variable domain is DAGVTQSPTHLIKTRGQQVTLRCSPISGHKSVSWYQQVLGQGPQFIFQYYEKEERGRGNFPDRFSARQFPNYSSELNVNALLLGDSALYLCASSLGPQGTEAFFGQGTRLTVV.

CDR3 protein: CASSPSTGYTGELFF. The CDR3 DNA sequence: TGTGCCAGCAGTCCCTCGACAGGGTACACCGGGGAGCTGTTTTTT. The chain recombines TRBV7-3 with TRBJ2-2; 7 bases match TRBD1. V trimming: 6 bases; J trimming: 3 bases; junction bases outside the gene matches: 7. Germline loops: CDR1 SGHTA, CDR2 FQGTGA. CDR3 length equals 15 residues.

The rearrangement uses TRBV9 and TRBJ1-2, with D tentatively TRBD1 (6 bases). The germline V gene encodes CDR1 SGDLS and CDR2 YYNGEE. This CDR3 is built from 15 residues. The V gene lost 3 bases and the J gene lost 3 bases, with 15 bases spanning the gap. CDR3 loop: CASSEPTGDHYGYTF. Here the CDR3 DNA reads TGTGCCAGCAGCGAGCCGACAGGAGATCACTATGGCTACACCTTC.

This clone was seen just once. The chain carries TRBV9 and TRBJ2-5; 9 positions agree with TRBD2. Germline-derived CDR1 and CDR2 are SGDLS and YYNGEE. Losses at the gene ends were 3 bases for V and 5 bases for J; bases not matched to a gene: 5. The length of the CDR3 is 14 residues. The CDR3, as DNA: TGTGCCAGCAGCGCCGCGGGGGGGAAGGAGACCCAGTACTTC. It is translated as CASSAAGGKETQYF.

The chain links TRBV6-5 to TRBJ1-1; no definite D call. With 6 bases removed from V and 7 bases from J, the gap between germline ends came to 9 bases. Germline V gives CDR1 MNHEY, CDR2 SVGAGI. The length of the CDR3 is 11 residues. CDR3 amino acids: CASSYSFEAFF. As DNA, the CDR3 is TGTGCCAGCAGCTACAGCTTTGAAGCTTTCTTT.

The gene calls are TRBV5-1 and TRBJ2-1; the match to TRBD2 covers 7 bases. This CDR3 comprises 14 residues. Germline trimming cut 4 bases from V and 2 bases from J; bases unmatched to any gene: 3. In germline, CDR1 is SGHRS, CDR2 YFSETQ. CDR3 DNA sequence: TGCGCCAGCAGCCCCGGGACTACCTACAATGAGCAGTTCTTC. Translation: CASSPGTTYNEQFF.

In DNA, the CDR3 is TGCGCCAGCAGCTTGGGGGACAGGGATGGAAGCTATGGCTACACCTTC. It translates to CASSLGDRDGSYGYTF. The J gene is TRBJ1-2, the V gene TRBV5-1; 9 bases agree with TRBD1. Per the germline V gene, CDR1 is SGHRS and CDR2 is YFSETQ. This CDR3 is built from 16 residues. V lost 0 bases and J lost 4; bases outside the gene matches: 7.

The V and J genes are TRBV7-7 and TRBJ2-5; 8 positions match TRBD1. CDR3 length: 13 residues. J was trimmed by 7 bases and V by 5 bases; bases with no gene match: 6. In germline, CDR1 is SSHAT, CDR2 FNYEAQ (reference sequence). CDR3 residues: CASSQTGVGTQYF. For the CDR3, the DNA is TGTGCCAGCAGCCAGACAGGGGTCGGGACCCAGTACTTC.